Sequencing of this TCR beta chain was carried out in a study of blood T cell repertoires in COVID-19. On the study more broadly: In each case, the material was cDNA or gDNA derived from T cells, B-cell-depleted T cells, or PBMCs.

In the original processing: Amplification with reference gene primers provided the estimates of nucleated cell counts. Data came from immunoSEQ multiplex PCR; TCRdb stores just in-frame clones and leaves some out. The V and J calls and clone size are taken from that table; D and trimming were inferred from the DNA. This table holds fewer than 150,000 clones, approximately 88% found once. V was trimmed by 11 bases and J by 7 bases, leaving 18 bases between them. The CDR3 length is 13 residues. Germline assignment: CDR1 SGHAT and CDR2 FQDESV (reference sequence). The material sequenced was peripheral blood. This TCR was sampled from a woman aged 25 to 45 who had recovered from COVID-19. The chain links TRBV11-1 to TRBJ2-1, with TRBD2 as a possible D gene (6 bases). The CDR3 reads CAGSLRGMNEQFF. The CDR3 DNA sequence: TGTGCCGGTAGCCTCCGGGGGATGAATGAGCAGTTCTTC.